This T cell receptor (beta chain) was sequenced in a study of blood T cell repertoires in COVID-19. Across the study: Acute-phase and convalescent COVID-19 samples originated in the United States, Italy and Spain. T cells, B-cell-depleted T cells, or PBMCs supplied cDNA or gDNA.

Original processing notes: By means of reference gene primer amplification, nucleated cell counts were estimated. Clones were read by immunoSEQ multiplex PCR, and TCRdb kept only the in-frame ones, dropping some. The DNA was the basis for D and trimming; V, J and clone size are from that table. The table shows 250,000 or so clones, with around 79% occurring only once. The trim removed 5 bases at V and 0 bases at J, leaving 6 bases unmatched. The CDR3 is made up of 17 amino acids. From germline, CDR1 is MNHNY and CDR2 SVGAGI (reference sequence). Sequencing was done on a sample of peripheral blood. This chain uses TRBV6-6 with TRBJ1-5, with 11 bases aligning to TRBD1. The TCR originated in a woman at least 80 years old with acute or convalescent COVID-19. This chain's CDR3 is CASSRTGGQISNQPQHF. Here the CDR3 DNA reads TGTGCCAGCAGTCGGACAGGGGGCCAGATTAGCAATCAGCCCCAGCATTTT.